The sequence of this TCR beta chain was determined in a study of shared clonotypes between healthy human individuals. The study's findings and limits: It was the few donors that limited the genetic and exposure-history diversity represented.

Germline V gene data show CDR1 as MRHNA and CDR2 as SNTAGT. This CDR3 contains 17 residues. The junction had 10 bases not matched to a gene; V was cut back by 3 bases and J by 2 bases. With regard to this clone: Antigen unknown.

Measured with immunoSEQ multiplex PCR; TCRdb has only the in-frame clones, and not every one. The repertoire includes a few hundred thousand clones, more than 95% of them detected once, and approximately 0.057% sits in the top ten. The sequenced sample was naive CD4+ T cells sorted from blood. This sample's subset: CD45RA+ positively selected. This chain links TRBV6-4 with TRBJ2-3; 8 bases match TRBD2. The sequence came from a woman between 25 and 40 years old in good health. CDR3 in amino acids: CASSDARTSRFTDTQYF. CDR3 sequence (DNA): TGTGCCAGCAGTGATGCCCGGACTAGCCGATTCACAGATACGCAGTATTTT.